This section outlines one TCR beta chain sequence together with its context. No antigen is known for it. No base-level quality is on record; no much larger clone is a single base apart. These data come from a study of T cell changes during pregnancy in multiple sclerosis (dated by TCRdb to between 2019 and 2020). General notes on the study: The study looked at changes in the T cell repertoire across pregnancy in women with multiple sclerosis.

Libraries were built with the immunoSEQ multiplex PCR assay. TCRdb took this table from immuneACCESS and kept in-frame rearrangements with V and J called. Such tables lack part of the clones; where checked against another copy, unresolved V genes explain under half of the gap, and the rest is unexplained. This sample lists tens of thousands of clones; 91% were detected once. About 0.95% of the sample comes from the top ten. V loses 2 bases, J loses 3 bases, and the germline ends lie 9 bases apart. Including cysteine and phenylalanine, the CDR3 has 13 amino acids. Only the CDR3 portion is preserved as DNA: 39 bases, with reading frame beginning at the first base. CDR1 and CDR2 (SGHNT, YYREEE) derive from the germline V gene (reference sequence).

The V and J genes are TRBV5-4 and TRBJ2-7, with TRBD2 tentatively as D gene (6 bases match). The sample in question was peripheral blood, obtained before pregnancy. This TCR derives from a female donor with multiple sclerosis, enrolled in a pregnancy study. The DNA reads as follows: TGTGCCAGCAGCTTTGGGGGGAGCTACGAGCAGTACTTC. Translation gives CASSFGGSYEQYF.